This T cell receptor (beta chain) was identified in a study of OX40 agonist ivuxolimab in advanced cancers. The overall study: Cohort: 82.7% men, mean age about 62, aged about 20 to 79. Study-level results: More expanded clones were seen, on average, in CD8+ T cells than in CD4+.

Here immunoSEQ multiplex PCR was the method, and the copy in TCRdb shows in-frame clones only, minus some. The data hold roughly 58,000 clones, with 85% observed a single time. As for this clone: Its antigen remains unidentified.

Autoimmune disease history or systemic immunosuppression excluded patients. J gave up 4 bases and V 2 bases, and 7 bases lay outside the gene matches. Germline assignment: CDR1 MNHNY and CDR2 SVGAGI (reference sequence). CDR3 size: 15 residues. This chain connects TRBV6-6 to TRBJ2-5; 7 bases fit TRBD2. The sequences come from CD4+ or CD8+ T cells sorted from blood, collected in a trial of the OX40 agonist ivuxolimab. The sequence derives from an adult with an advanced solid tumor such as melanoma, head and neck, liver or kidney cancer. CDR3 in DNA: TGTGCCAGCAGTTACATGGGGGGGAGAGGAGAGACCCAGTACTTC. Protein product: CASSYMGGRGETQYF.